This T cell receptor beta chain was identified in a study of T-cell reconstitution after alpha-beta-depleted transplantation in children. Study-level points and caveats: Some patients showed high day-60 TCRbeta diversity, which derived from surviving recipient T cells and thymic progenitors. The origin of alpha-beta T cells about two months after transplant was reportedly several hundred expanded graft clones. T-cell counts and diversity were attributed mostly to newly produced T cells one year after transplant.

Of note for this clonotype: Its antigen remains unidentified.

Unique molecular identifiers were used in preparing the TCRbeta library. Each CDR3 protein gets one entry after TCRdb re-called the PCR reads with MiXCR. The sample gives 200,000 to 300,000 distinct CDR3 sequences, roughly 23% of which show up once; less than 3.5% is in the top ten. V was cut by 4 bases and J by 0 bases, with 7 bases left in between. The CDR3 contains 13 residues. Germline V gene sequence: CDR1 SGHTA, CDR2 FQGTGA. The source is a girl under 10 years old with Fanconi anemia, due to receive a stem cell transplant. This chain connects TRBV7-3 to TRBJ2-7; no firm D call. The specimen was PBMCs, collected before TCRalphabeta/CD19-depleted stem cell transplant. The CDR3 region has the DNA TGTGCCAGCAGCTCGTTCGTCTCCTACGAGCAGTACTTC. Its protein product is CASSSFVSYEQYF. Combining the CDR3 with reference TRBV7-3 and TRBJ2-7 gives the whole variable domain GAGVSQTPSNKVTEKGKYVELRCDPISGHTALYWYRQSLGQGPEFLIYFQGTGAADDSGLPNDRFFAVRPEGSVSTLKIQRTERGDSAVYLCASSSFVSYEQYFGPGTRLTVT.